Detailed here is one TCR beta chain. The CDR3 loop spans 15 amino acids. Trimming at V came to 7 bases and at J to 3 bases, leaving 12 bases not matched to a gene. Germline assignment: CDR1 GTSNPN and CDR2 SVGIG (reference sequence). This entry comes from a study of CD8 T cells in Susac syndrome. Reverse transcription of roughly 0.45 to 1 ug RNA was carried out with random hexamers. TCRdb reanalysed the immunoSEQ multiplex PCR reads using MiXCR and keeps one entry per CDR3 protein. In the table there are 200,000 or so distinct CDR3 sequences, around nine tenths of which are singletons. Each multiple sclerosis control was a treatment-naive patient with relapsing-remitting disease that was either stable or active. Negative isolation yielded the CD8+ and CD4+ T cells, while FACS enriched the TEMRA cells.

The sequenced sample was CD8+ T cells from PBMCs. The receptor was isolated from a human donor with multiple sclerosis. The chain carries TRBV30 and TRBJ1-2, with 9 positions matching TRBD1. CDR3 nucleotide sequence: TGTGCCTACGCTACATTACAGGGGGCCGACTATGGCTACACCTTC. Translated: CAYATLQGADYGYTF.